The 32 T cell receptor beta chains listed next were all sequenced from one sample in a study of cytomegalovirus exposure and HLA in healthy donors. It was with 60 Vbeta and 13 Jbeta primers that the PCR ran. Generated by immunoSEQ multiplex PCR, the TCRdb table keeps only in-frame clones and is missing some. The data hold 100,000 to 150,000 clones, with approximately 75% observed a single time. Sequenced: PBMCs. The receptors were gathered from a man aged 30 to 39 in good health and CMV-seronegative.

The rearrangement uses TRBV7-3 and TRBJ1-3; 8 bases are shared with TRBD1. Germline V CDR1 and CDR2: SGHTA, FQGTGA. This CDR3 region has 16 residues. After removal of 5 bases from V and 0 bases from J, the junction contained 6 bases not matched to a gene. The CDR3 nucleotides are TGTGCCAGCAGCGGAGAAGGGACAGGCTCTGGAAACACCATATATTTT. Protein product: CASSGEGTGSGNTIYF.

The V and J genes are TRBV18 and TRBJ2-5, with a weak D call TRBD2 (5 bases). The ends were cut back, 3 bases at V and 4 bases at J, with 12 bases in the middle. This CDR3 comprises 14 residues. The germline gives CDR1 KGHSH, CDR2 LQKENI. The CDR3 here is CASSPPQRVETQYF. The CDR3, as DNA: TGTGCCAGCTCACCGCCACAGAGGGTAGAGACCCAGTACTTC.

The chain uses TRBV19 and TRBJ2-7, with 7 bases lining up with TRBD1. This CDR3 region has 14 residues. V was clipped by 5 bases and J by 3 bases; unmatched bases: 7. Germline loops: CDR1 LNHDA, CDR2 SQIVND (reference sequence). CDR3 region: CASSPGAGGYEQYF. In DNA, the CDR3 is TGTGCCAGTAGTCCCGGCGCAGGGGGCTACGAGCAGTACTTC. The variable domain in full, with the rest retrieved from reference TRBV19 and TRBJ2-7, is DGGITQSPKYLFRKEGQNVTLSCEQNLNHDAMYWYRQDPGQGLRLIYYSQIVNDFQKGDIAEGYSVSREKKESFPLTVTSAQKNPTAFYLCASSPGAGGYEQYFGPGTRLTVT.

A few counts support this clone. The CDR3 bases are TGCGCCAGCAGCTTCGGACAGGTCAACACTGAAGCTTTCTTT. Translating it yields CASSFGQVNTEAFF. The chain links TRBV5-1 to TRBJ1-1; TRBD1 agrees at 7 bases. J gave up 2 bases and V 2 bases, and 3 bases lay outside the gene matches. This CDR3 spans 14 amino acids. From germline, CDR1 is SGHRS and CDR2 YFSETQ. Full variable domain (outside the CDR3, taken from reference TRBV5-1 and TRBJ1-1): KAGVTQTPRYLIKTRGQQVTLSCSPISGHRSVSWYQQTPGQGLQFLFEYFSETQRNKGNFPGRFSGRQFSNSRSEMNVSTLELGDSALYLCASSFGQVNTEAFFGQGTRLTVV.

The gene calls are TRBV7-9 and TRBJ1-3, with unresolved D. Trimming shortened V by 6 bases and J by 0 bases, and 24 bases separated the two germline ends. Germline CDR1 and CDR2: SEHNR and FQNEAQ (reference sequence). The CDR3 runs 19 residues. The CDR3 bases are TGTGCCAGCAGACACTGGGCCAGGTCGAGTCTTGACTCTGGAAACACCATATATTTT. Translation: CASRHWARSSLDSGNTIYF.

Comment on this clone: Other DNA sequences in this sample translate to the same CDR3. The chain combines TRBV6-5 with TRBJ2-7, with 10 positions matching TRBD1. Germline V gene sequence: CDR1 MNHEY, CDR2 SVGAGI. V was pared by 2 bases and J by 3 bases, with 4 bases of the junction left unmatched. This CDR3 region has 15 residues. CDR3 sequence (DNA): TGTGCCAGCAGTTACGGGACAGGGGTACTCTACGAGCAGTACTTC. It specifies CASSYGTGVLYEQYF.

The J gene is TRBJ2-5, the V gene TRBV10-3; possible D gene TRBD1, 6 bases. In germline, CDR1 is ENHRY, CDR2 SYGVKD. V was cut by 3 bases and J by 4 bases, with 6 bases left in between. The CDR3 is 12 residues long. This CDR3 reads CAISEGGETQYF. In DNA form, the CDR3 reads TGTGCCATCAGTGAAGGGGGAGAGACCCAGTACTTC.

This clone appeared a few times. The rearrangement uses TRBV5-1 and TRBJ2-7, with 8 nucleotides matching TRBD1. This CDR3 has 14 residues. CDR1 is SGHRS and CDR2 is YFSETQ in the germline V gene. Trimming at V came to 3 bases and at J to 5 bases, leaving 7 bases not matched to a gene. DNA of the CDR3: TGCGCCAGCAGCTCAGGACAGGGCCCGGACGAGCAGTACTTC. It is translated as CASSSGQGPDEQYF.

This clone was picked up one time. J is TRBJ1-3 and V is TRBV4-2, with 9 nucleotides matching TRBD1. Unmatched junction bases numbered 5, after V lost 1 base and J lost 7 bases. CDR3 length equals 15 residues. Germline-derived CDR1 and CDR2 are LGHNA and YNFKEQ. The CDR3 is CASSQARTGANTIYF. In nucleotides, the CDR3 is TGTGCCAGCAGCCAAGCCCGGACAGGGGCGAACACCATATATTTT.

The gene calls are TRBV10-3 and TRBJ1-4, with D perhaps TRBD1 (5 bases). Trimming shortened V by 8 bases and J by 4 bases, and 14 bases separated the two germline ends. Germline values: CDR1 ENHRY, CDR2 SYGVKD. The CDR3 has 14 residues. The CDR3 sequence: CAISMGGDNEKLFF. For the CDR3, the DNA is TGTGCCATCTCTATGGGAGGGGATAATGAAAAACTGTTTTTT.

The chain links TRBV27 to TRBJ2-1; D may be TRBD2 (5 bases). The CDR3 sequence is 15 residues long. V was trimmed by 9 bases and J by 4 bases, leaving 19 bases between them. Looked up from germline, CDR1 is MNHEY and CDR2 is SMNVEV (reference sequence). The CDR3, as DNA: TGTGCCAGTGGAGCCGGGGTTAGGTTTTACAATGAGCAGTTCTTC. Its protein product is CASGAGVRFYNEQFF.

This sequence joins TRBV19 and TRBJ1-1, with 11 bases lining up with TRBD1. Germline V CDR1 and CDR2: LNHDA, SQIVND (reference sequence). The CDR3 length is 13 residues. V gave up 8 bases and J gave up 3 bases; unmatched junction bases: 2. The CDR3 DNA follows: TGTGCCAGTGGACAGGGGGCGTACACTGAAGCTTTCTTT. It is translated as CASGQGAYTEAFF.

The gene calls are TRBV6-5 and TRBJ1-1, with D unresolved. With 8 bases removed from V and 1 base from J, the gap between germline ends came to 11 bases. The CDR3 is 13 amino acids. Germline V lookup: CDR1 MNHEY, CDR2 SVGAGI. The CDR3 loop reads CASEQPPNTEAFF. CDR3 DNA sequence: TGTGCCAGCGAACAGCCTCCGAACACTGAAGCTTTCTTT.

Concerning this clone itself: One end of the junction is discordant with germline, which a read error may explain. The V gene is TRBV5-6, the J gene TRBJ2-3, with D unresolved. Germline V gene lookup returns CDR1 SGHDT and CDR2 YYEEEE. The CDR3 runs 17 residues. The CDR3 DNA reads TGTGCCAGCAGCTTCCCTTTAGAGTCCAAAGACACAGATACGCATTATTTT. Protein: CASSFPLESKDTDTHYF.

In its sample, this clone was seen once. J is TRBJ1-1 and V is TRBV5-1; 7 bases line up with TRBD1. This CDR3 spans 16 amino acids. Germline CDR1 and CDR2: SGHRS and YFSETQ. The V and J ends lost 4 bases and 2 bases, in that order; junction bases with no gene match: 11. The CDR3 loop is CASSASYRGRNTEAFF. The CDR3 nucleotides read TGCGCCAGCAGCGCCTCTTACAGGGGCCGAAACACTGAAGCTTTCTTT.

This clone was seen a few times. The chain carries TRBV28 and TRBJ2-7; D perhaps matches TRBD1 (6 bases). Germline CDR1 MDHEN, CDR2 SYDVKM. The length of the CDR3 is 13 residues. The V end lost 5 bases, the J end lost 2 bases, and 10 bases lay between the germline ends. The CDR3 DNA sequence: TGTGCCAGCAGTACCACAGGGACCTACGAGCAGTACTTC. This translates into CASSTTGTYEQYF.

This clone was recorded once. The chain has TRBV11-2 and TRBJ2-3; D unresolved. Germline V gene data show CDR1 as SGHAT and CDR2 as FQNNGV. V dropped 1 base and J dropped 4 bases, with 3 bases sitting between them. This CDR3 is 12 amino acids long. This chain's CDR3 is CASSLVSDTQYF. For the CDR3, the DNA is TGTGCCAGCAGCTTAGTATCAGATACGCAGTATTTT. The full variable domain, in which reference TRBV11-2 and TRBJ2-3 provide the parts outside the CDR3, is EAGVAQSPRYKIIEKRQSVAFWCNPISGHATLYWYQQILGQGPKLLIQFQNNGVVDDSQLPKDRFSAERLKGVDSTLKIQPAKLEDSAVYLCASSLVSDTQYFGPGTRLTVL.

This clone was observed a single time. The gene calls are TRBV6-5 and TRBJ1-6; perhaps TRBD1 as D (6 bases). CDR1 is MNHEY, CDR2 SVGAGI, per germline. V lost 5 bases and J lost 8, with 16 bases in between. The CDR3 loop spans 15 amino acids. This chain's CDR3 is CASSPIDRTDSPLHF. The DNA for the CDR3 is TGTGCCAGCAGTCCAATAGACAGGACCGATTCACCCCTCCACTTT.

The CDR3 sequence: CASSTTGWNQPQHF. In DNA, the CDR3 is TGTGCCAGCAGCACGACAGGGTGGAATCAGCCCCAGCATTTT. V usage is TRBV5-6 and J usage is TRBJ1-5, with 7 nucleotides matching TRBD1. The CDR3 spans 14 residues. V gave up 4 bases and J gave up 4 bases; unmatched junction bases: 5. Germline V gene sequence: CDR1 SGHDT, CDR2 YYEEEE.

CDR3 in DNA: TGTGCCAGCAGCCGGACAGACCCATATGGCTACACCTTC. The encoded protein is CASSRTDPYGYTF. The V call is TRBV7-9, the J call TRBJ1-2, with D maybe TRBD1 (6 bases). The CDR3 consists of 13 residues. Per the germline V gene, CDR1 is SEHNR and CDR2 is FQNEAQ (reference sequence). Between the trimmed V and J ends, which lost 5 bases and 5 bases, there was a span of 12 bases.

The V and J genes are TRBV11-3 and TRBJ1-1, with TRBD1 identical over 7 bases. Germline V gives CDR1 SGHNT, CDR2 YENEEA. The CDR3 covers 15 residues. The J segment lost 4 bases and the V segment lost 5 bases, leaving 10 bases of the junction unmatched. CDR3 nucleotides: TGTGCCAGCAGCCGGACAGGCCCAGACGGCACTGAAGCTTTCTTT. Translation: CASSRTGPDGTEAFF.

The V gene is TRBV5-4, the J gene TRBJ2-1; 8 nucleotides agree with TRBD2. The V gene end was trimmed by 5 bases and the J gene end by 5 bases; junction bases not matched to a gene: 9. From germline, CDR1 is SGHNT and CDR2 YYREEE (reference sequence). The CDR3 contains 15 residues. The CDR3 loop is CASSPPGGGHNEQFF. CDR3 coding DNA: TGTGCCAGCAGTCCCCCGGGGGGGGGACACAATGAGCAGTTCTTC. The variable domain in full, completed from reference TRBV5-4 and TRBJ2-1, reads ETGVTQSPTHLIKTRGQQVTLRCSSQSGHNTVSWYQQALGQGPQFIFQYYREEENGRGNFPPRFSGLQFPNYSSELNVNALELDDSALYLCASSPPGGGHNEQFFGPGTRLTVL.

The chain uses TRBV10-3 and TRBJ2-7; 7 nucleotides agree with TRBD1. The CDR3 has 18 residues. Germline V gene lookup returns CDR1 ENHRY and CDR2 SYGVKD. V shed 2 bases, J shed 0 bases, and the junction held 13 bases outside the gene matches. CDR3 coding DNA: TGTGCCATCAGTGAGGGACCTTCTGGAAGGGACAGCTCCTACGAGCAGTACTTC. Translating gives CAISEGPSGRDSSYEQYF.

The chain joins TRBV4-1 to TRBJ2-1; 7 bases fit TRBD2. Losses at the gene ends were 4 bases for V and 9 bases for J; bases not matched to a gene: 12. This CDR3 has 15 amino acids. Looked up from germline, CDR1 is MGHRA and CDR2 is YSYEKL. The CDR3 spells CASSPGLVSLGEQFF. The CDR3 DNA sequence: TGCGCCAGCAGCCCCGGACTAGTGAGTTTGGGTGAGCAGTTCTTC.

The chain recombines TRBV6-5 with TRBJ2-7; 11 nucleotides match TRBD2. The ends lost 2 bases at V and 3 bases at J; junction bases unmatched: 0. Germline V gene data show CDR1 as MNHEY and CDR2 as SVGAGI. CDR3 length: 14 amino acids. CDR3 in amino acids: CASSYTSGGYEQYF. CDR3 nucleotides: TGTGCCAGCAGTTACACTAGCGGGGGCTACGAGCAGTACTTC.

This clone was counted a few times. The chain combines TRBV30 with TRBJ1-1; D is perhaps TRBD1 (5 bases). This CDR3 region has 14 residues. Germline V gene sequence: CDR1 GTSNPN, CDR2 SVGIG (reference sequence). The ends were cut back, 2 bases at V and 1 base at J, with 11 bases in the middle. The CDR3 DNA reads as TGTGCCTGGAGTCAGGACATTGAGAACACTGAAGCTTTCTTT. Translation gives CAWSQDIENTEAFF.

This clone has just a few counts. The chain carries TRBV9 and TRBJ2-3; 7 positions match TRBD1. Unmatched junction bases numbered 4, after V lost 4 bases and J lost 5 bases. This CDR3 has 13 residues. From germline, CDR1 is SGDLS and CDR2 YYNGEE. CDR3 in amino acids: CASSRGRGDTQYF. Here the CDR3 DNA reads TGTGCCAGCAGCAGGGGGCGCGGAGATACGCAGTATTTT.

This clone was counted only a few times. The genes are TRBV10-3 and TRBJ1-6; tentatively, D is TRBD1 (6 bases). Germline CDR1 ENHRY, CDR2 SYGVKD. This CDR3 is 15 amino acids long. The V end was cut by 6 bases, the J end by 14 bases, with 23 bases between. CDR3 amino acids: CAIRETNTGMGSLHF. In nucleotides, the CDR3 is TGTGCCATCAGAGAGACGAATACAGGGATGGGATCCCTCCACTTT.

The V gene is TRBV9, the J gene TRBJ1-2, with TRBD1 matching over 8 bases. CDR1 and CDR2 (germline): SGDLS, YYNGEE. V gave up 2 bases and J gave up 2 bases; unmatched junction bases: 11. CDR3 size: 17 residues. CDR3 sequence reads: CASSVFHFRTGNYGYTF. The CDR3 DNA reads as TGTGCCAGCAGCGTCTTTCATTTTCGGACAGGGAACTATGGCTACACCTTC.

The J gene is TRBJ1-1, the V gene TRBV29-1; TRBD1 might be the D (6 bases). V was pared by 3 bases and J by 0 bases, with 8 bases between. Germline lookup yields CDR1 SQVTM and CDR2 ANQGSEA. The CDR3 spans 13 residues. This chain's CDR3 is CSVEGHLNTEAFF. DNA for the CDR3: TGCAGCGTTGAGGGACATTTGAACACTGAAGCTTTCTTT.

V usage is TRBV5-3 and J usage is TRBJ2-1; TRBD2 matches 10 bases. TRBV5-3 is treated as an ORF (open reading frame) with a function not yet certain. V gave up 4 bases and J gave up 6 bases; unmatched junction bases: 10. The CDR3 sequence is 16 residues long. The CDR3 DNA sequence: TGTGCCAGAAGCCCCGATGAGCGGGGGGGCCCCAATGAGCAGTTCTTC. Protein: CARSPDERGGPNEQFF.

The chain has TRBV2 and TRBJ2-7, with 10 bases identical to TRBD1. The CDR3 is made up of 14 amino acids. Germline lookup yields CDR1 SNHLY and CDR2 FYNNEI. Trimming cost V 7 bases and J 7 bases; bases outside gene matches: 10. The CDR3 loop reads CASNRQGARGEQYF. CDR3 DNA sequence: TGTGCCAGCAACAGACAGGGGGCGAGGGGAGAGCAGTACTTC. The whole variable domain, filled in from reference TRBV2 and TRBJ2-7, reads EPEVTQTPSHQVTQMGQEVILRCVPISNHLYFYWYRQILGQKVEFLVSFYNNEISEKSEIFDDQFSVERPDGSNFTLKIRSTKLEDSAMYFCASNRQGARGEQYFGPGTRLTVT.